This T cell receptor beta chain was found in a study of T cells in Graves' hyperthyroidism and ophthalmopathy. The study included ophthalmopathy patients with Clinical Activity Score at least 3, NOSPECS grade at least 4 and duration under 3 months. The diagnostic basis comprised clinical symptoms, serum thyroxine and TRAb, thyroid ultrasound and orbital computed tomography. J lost 6 bases, V lost 5 bases, and 6 bases had no gene match. This CDR3 contains 13 residues. Amplified TCR beta CDR3 regions came from RNA transcripts. Initially, a first-round RT-PCR of the TCR CDR3 employed the HTBI primer set. A single record per CDR3 protein comes from TCRdb applying MiXCR to the multiplex PCR reads. The sample records fewer than 40,000 distinct CDR3 sequences, around 50% being singletons.

The clonotype comes from a woman aged 35 to 49 with Graves' ophthalmopathy. The chain carries TRBV12-3 or TRBV12-4 and TRBJ1-1; 7 nucleotides match TRBD1. Input material: blood. CDR3: CASSPTGMAEAFF. CDR3 sequence (DNA): TGTGCCAGCAGTCCGACAGGGATGGCTGAAGCTTTCTTT.